This T cell receptor beta chain was obtained from a study of blood T cell repertoires in COVID-19. Study as a whole: COVID-19 samples from acute and convalescent phases originated in the United States, Italy and Spain. Sources were T cells, B-cell-depleted T cells, or PBMCs; the material itself was cDNA or gDNA.

V lost 6 bases, J lost 5 bases, and 7 bases lay in between. Per the germline V gene, CDR1 is MDHEN and CDR2 is SYDVKM. This CDR3 region has 11 residues. In the authors' workflow: Cell counts per sample came from amplifying reference gene primers. Measured with immunoSEQ multiplex PCR; TCRdb has only the in-frame clones, and not every one. That table supplies the V and J calls and clone size; D and trimming were determined from the DNA. This sample has about 360,000 clones, with roughly 77% found just once. The TCR originated in a human donor with acute or convalescent COVID-19. The donor label of this sample is uncertain. The sample consisted of peripheral blood. The V and J genes are TRBV28 and TRBJ2-5; D ambiguous. The CDR3: CASSYGETQYF. The CDR3 nucleotides read TGTGCCAGCAGCTACGGTGAGACCCAGTACTTC.